Listed below are T cell receptor beta chains from one sample, sequenced in a study of T cells in localized non-small cell lung cancer. Sequencing used immunoSEQ multiplex PCR; TCRdb keeps in-frame clones, though not all of them. The sample contains 1,600 or so clones, about 34% of which appear only once. Sample: normal lung tissue next to the tumor, taken before any cancer treatment. Receptors were obtained from a female donor over 55 with stage II squamous cell lung carcinoma. CDR3s include the opening cysteine and the closing phenylalanine or tryptophan. The order of the fields is CDR3 DNA, CDR3 protein, V gene, J gene, clone size, D gene. A D gene is named only where the DNA matches it firmly. Clone size appears in some rows only: once, few, many, or a class for an expanded clone.

cdr3_nt: TGTGCCAGCAGCTTAGGACTAGCGGGGCAGCCGTCCTACGAGCAGTACTTC
cdr3_aa: CASSLGLAGQPSYEQYF
v_call: TRBV11-3
j_call: TRBJ2-7
clone_size: few
d_call: TRBD2

cdr3_nt: TGTGCCAGCAGTGAATCACGGGGCCTCAATTCACCCCTCCACTTT
cdr3_aa: CASSESRGLNSPLHF
v_call: TRBV25-1
j_call: TRBJ1-6
clone_size: -
d_call: -

cdr3_nt: TGTGCCAGCAGTTACTCGACCGGCGGTCTCCACTTT
cdr3_aa: CASSYSTGGLHF
v_call: TRBV6-7
j_call: TRBJ1-6
clone_size: -
d_call: -

cdr3_nt: TGTGCCAGCTCACCCCAGGGGGCCCTCACAGATACGCAGTATTTT
cdr3_aa: CASSPQGALTDTQYF
v_call: TRBV18
j_call: TRBJ2-3
clone_size: -
d_call: TRBD1

cdr3_nt: TGTGCCAGCAGCCCCAGCTGGCTAGAAGAGACCCAGTACTTC
cdr3_aa: CASSPSWLEETQYF
v_call: TRBV11-3
j_call: TRBJ2-5
clone_size: few
d_call: -

cdr3_nt: TGTGCCAGCAGCTTTGGGGGGACACGGAATGAAAAACTGTTTTTT
cdr3_aa: CASSFGGTRNEKLFF
v_call: TRBV11-3
j_call: TRBJ1-4
clone_size: -
d_call: -

cdr3_nt: TGTGCCACCAGCAGAGATCCGACAGGGGCTGGCTACACCTTC
cdr3_aa: CATSRDPTGAGYTF
v_call: TRBV15
j_call: TRBJ1-2
clone_size: -
d_call: TRBD1

cdr3_nt: TGTGCCAGTAGGGGGGACAGGAACACTGAAGCTTTCTTT
cdr3_aa: CASRGDRNTEAFF
v_call: TRBV19
j_call: TRBJ1-1
clone_size: -
d_call: TRBD1

cdr3_nt: TGCGCCAGCAGCCCCACTAGCGACACCACAGATACGCAGTATTTT
cdr3_aa: CASSPTSDTTDTQYF
v_call: TRBV4-1
j_call: TRBJ2-3
clone_size: few
d_call: TRBD2

cdr3_nt: TGCAGCGCCCCACAGGGCGGCTATGGCTACACCTTC
cdr3_aa: CSAPQGGYGYTF
v_call: TRBV29-1
j_call: TRBJ1-2
clone_size: -
d_call: -

cdr3_nt: TGTGCCAGCTCAGAAACAGGGGCGGTCAGCAATCAGCCCCAGCATTTT
cdr3_aa: CASSETGAVSNQPQHF
v_call: TRBV18
j_call: TRBJ1-5
clone_size: -
d_call: TRBD1

cdr3_nt: TGTGCCAGCAGCCTCCCGACAGGAGAGCAGTACTTC
cdr3_aa: CASSLPTGEQYF
v_call: TRBV16
j_call: TRBJ2-7
clone_size: -
d_call: -

cdr3_nt: TGTGCCAGTAGTATGAGCCTCTCCGGGACGAGCTATAATTCACCCCTCCACTTT
cdr3_aa: CASSMSLSGTSYNSPLHF
v_call: TRBV19
j_call: TRBJ1-6
clone_size: -
d_call: -

cdr3_nt: TGTGCCAGTCGGGGGGGAATCTACAATTCACCCCTCCACTTT
cdr3_aa: CASRGGIYNSPLHF
v_call: TRBV25-1
j_call: TRBJ1-6
clone_size: -
d_call: -

cdr3_nt: TGTGCCAGCAGTAGGGGGGAGGCGCCGAACACTGAAGCTTTCTTT
cdr3_aa: CASSRGEAPNTEAFF
v_call: TRBV6-8
j_call: TRBJ1-1
clone_size: few
d_call: -

cdr3_nt: TGTGCCAGTGAGGGATCTTTCAACACCGGGGAGCTGTTTTTT
cdr3_aa: CASEGSFNTGELFF
v_call: TRBV19
j_call: TRBJ2-2
clone_size: -
d_call: -

cdr3_nt: TGTGCCAGCAGCTTAGTGAGAGGGGGCCCCTATGGCTACACCTTC
cdr3_aa: CASSLVRGGPYGYTF
v_call: TRBV11-3
j_call: TRBJ1-2
clone_size: -
d_call: TRBD1

cdr3_nt: TGCGCCAGCACCCAGGAAGAGGGGAACTATGGCTACACCTTC
cdr3_aa: CASTQEEGNYGYTF
v_call: TRBV1
j_call: TRBJ1-2
clone_size: -
d_call: -

cdr3_nt: TGTGCCAGCAGTGAAGCTCGAGGGACTCCACTATTTTTT
cdr3_aa: CASSEARGTPLFF
v_call: TRBV6-1
j_call: TRBJ1-4
clone_size: -
d_call: -

cdr3_nt: TGTGCCAGCAGCTTAGGGTGGGGGGGCGGCCTAGCCAAAAACATTCAGTACTTC
cdr3_aa: CASSLGWGGGLAKNIQYF
v_call: TRBV11-3
j_call: TRBJ2-4
clone_size: -
d_call: -

cdr3_nt: TGTGCCAGTAGTATCGCTGAGGGTGGCTATGGCTACACCTTC
cdr3_aa: CASSIAEGGYGYTF
v_call: TRBV19
j_call: TRBJ1-2
clone_size: -
d_call: -

cdr3_nt: TGTGCCAGCAGTCCCTCGACAGGAATGAACACTGAAGCTTTCTTT
cdr3_aa: CASSPSTGMNTEAFF
v_call: TRBV28
j_call: TRBJ1-1
clone_size: -
d_call: -

cdr3_nt: TGTGCCAGCAGGGACAGGAGAGACGAGCAGTACTTC
cdr3_aa: CASRDRRDEQYF
v_call: TRBV6-8
j_call: TRBJ2-7
clone_size: -
d_call: TRBD1

cdr3_nt: TGTGCCAGCAGCCCGACCGTCGGACAGGGAAACACCATATATTTT
cdr3_aa: CASSPTVGQGNTIYF
v_call: TRBV11-3
j_call: TRBJ1-3
clone_size: -
d_call: -

cdr3_nt: TGCGCCAGCAGCCAATCCGGGACTTCAGGCGAGCAGTACTTC
cdr3_aa: CASSQSGTSGEQYF
v_call: TRBV23-1
j_call: TRBJ2-7
clone_size: medium-sized
d_call: -

cdr3_nt: TGTGCTAGTGGTCTTGGGACAGTTTATGAAAAACTGTTTTTT
cdr3_aa: CASGLGTVYEKLFF
v_call: TRBV12-5
j_call: TRBJ1-4
clone_size: -
d_call: TRBD1

cdr3_nt: TGTGCCAGTAGCCAACAGGGTACCTATAATTCACCCCTCCACTTT
cdr3_aa: CASSQQGTYNSPLHF
v_call: TRBV19
j_call: TRBJ1-6
clone_size: -
d_call: -

cdr3_nt: TGTGCCAGTAGTTGGACAGGTGAAGCTTTCTTT
cdr3_aa: CASSWTGEAFF
v_call: TRBV19
j_call: TRBJ1-1
clone_size: -
d_call: TRBD1

cdr3_nt: TGCAGCGTTGAGGTCGGGAAAGGGACTGAAGCTTTCTTT
cdr3_aa: CSVEVGKGTEAFF
v_call: TRBV29-1
j_call: TRBJ1-1
clone_size: -
d_call: -

cdr3_nt: TGTGCCTGGAGTGTAGGGCAAGGTCAAGCTTTCTTT
cdr3_aa: CAWSVGQGQAFF
v_call: TRBV30
j_call: TRBJ1-1
clone_size: -
d_call: -

cdr3_nt: TGTGCCAGCAGTCTGCGGGACAGTCTAGCCAAAAACATTCAGTACTTC
cdr3_aa: CASSLRDSLAKNIQYF
v_call: TRBV6-8
j_call: TRBJ2-4
clone_size: -
d_call: -

cdr3_nt: TGTGCCAGCAGCGCAGTCCCCATGATGAACACCGGGGAGCTGTTTTTT
cdr3_aa: CASSAVPMMNTGELFF
v_call: TRBV11-3
j_call: TRBJ2-2
clone_size: medium-sized
d_call: -

cdr3_nt: TGTGCCAGCAGTTTCCCCTGGACAGGAGGTGGAGTGGAGACCCAGTACTTC
cdr3_aa: CASSFPWTGGGVETQYF
v_call: TRBV28
j_call: TRBJ2-5
clone_size: once
d_call: TRBD1

cdr3_nt: TGTGCCAGTAGCCGTAACAGCTATAATTCACCCCTCCACTTT
cdr3_aa: CASSRNSYNSPLHF
v_call: TRBV19
j_call: TRBJ1-6
clone_size: once
d_call: -

cdr3_nt: TGTGCCAGTAGTATAGGAGGGGCCAGCAATCAGCCCCAGCATTTT
cdr3_aa: CASSIGGASNQPQHF
v_call: TRBV19
j_call: TRBJ1-5
clone_size: -
d_call: -

cdr3_nt: TGTGCCAGCAGCATTCCGGGACAGGAGGCCCACGAGCAGTACTTC
cdr3_aa: CASSIPGQEAHEQYF
v_call: TRBV6-8
j_call: TRBJ2-7
clone_size: few
d_call: TRBD1

cdr3_nt: TGTGCCAGCAGCGTGACAGGGGGATCGGGGGAGCTGTTTTTT
cdr3_aa: CASSVTGGSGELFF
v_call: TRBV6-8
j_call: TRBJ2-2
clone_size: few
d_call: TRBD1